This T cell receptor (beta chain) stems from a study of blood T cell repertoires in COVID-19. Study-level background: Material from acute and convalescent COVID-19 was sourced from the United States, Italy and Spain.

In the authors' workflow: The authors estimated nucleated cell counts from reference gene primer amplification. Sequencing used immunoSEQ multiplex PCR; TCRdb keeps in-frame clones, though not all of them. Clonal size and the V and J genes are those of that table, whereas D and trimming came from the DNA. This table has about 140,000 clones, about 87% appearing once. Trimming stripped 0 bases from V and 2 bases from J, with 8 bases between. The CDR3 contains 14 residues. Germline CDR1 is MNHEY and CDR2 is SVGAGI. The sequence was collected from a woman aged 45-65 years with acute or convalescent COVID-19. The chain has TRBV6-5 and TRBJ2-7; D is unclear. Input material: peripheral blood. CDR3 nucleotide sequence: TGTGCCAGCAGTTACTCGACTGGTCCCTACGAGCAGTACTTC. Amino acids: CASSYSTGPYEQYF.